These T cell receptor beta chains were read from a single sample in a study of shared clonotypes between healthy human individuals. The protocol was immunoSEQ multiplex PCR, while the TCRdb copy is restricted to in-frame clones and leaves out a portion. The data hold a few million clones, with approximately 90% observed a single time. Specimen: naive CD4+ T cells sorted from blood. All receptors derive from a man aged 18-30 years in good health. The CDR3 runs from the conserved cysteine through the conserved F or W. Fields, in order: clone size, D gene, J gene, V gene, CDR3 protein, CDR3 DNA. D genes are given only for firm matches. Clone size is stated in some rows and not others, as once, few, many or a class when expanded.

>NA|NA|TRBJ2-1|TRBV6-5
CASKRPGYNEQFF
TGTGCCAGCAAACGACCGGGTTACAATGAGCAGTTCTTC
>NA|NA|TRBJ2-1|TRBV7-9
CASSPYGLAGNEQFF
TGTGCCAGCAGCCCTTACGGGCTAGCAGGGAATGAGCAGTTCTTC
>NA|NA|TRBJ2-7|TRBV27
CASSLSQGGEQYF
TGTGCCAGCAGTTTATCGCAGGGGGGCGAGCAGTACTTC
>NA|TRBD2|TRBJ2-3|TRBV5-1
CASSLVFSGITDTQYF
TGCGCCAGCAGCTTGGTTTTTAGCGGGATCACAGATACGCAGTATTTT
>NA|TRBD1|TRBJ1-1|TRBV27
CASSYEDRVTEAFF
TGTGCCAGCAGCTACGAGGACAGGGTCACTGAAGCTTTCTTT
>NA|TRBD1|TRBJ1-1|TRBV7-2
CASSFRLVEQGGAFF
TGTGCCAGCAGCTTTAGACTCGTCGAACAGGGGGGGGCTTTCTTT
>NA|TRBD2|TRBJ2-7|TRBV6-5
CATQRGFYEQYF
TGTGCCACTCAGCGGGGTTTCTACGAGCAGTACTTC
>NA|NA|TRBJ2-3|TRBV9
CASSVVSGRTDTQYF
TGTGCCAGCAGCGTAGTTTCCGGTCGCACAGATACGCAGTATTTT
>NA|NA|TRBJ1-4|TRBV28
CASSTGQTTNEKLFF
TGTGCCAGCAGTACCGGACAGACAACTAATGAAAAACTGTTTTTT
>NA|TRBD1|TRBJ2-3|TRBV19
CASSSGTGSTDTQYF
TGTGCCAGTAGTTCCGGGACAGGGAGCACAGATACGCAGTATTTT
>NA|NA|TRBJ2-5|TRBV28
CATDRGQETQYF
TGTGCCACCGACCGAGGGCAAGAGACCCAGTACTTC
>NA|NA|TRBJ1-2|TRBV5-6
CASSLDRDRGYTF
TGTGCCAGCAGCTTGGACAGGGATCGTGGCTACACCTTC
>NA|TRBD1|TRBJ1-3|TRBV29-1
CSARQGSGNTIYF
TGCAGCGCGCGACAGGGCTCTGGAAACACCATATATTTT
>NA|NA|TRBJ1-1|TRBV28
CASSFATGGFRAEAFF
TGTGCCAGCAGTTTCGCCACAGGAGGATTTAGGGCTGAAGCTTTCTTT
>NA|TRBD1|TRBJ2-7|TRBV25-1
CASSDKTGANYEQYF
TGTGCCAGCAGTGATAAGACAGGGGCGAACTACGAGCAGTACTTC
>NA|NA|TRBJ1-5|TRBV28
CASSSGGGEQPQHF
TGTGCCAGCAGCTCAGGAGGGGGGGAGCAGCCCCAGCATTTT
>NA|NA|TRBJ2-1|TRBV4-1
CASSWGNEQFF
TGCGCCAGCAGTTGGGGTAATGAGCAGTTCTTC
>NA|NA|TRBJ1-2|TRBV6-1
CASRDPALEGYTF
TGTGCCAGCAGGGACCCCGCATTAGAGGGCTACACCTTC
>NA|NA|TRBJ2-2|TRBV7-9
CASSLQPWVGSVGELFF
TGTGCCAGCAGCTTACAACCCTGGGTGGGGTCGGTCGGGGAGCTGTTTTTT
>few|NA|TRBJ1-2|TRBV9
CASSVASTRGPGYTF
TGTGCCAGCAGCGTAGCTTCGACCAGGGGCCCAGGCTACACCTTC
>NA|NA|TRBJ2-2|TRBV7-9
CASSLGGAITGELFF
TGTGCCAGCAGCTTAGGGGGGGCCATCACCGGGGAGCTGTTTTTT
>NA|NA|TRBJ2-7|TRBV7-2
CASSLSGGTYEQYF
TGTGCCAGCAGCTTGAGCGGAGGAACCTACGAGCAGTACTTC
>NA|NA|TRBJ1-1|TRBV19
CASSTGRTGGTEAFF
TGTGCCAGTAGTACCGGCCGGACCGGGGGGACTGAAGCTTTCTTT
>NA|NA|TRBJ1-2|TRBV9
CASSLSTGPEASGYTF
TGTGCCAGCAGCCTTAGCACGGGACCTGAGGCGAGTGGCTACACCTTC
>NA|NA|TRBJ2-5|TRBV18
CASSPSLQETQYF
TGTGCCAGCTCACCCTCCCTCCAAGAGACCCAGTACTTC
>NA|TRBD1|TRBJ2-5|TRBV5-1
CAGPKTGDIETQYF
TGCGCCGGTCCTAAGACAGGGGATATCGAGACCCAGTACTTC
>NA|NA|TRBJ1-4|TRBV18
CASSPGATNEKLFF
TGTGCCAGCTCACCAGGAGCAACTAATGAAAAACTGTTTTTT
>NA|TRBD1|TRBJ2-1|TRBV5-1
CASTKPGQGRILGANEQFF
TGCGCCAGCACCAAACCGGGACAGGGGAGGATATTAGGGGCAAATGAGCAGTTCTTC
>NA|NA|TRBJ2-3|TRBV5-1
CASSQQGKGITDTQYF
TGCGCCAGCAGCCAGCAAGGAAAGGGGATCACAGATACGCAGTATTTT
>NA|NA|TRBJ1-5|TRBV9
CASAALPNQPQHF
TGTGCCAGCGCCGCCCTACCGAATCAGCCCCAGCATTTT
>NA|TRBD1|TRBJ1-2|TRBV15
CATSSQTGGYGYTF
TGTGCCACCAGCAGCCAGACAGGGGGATATGGCTACACCTTC